This T cell receptor (beta chain) was observed in a study of cytomegalovirus exposure and HLA in healthy donors (dated by TCRdb to about 2017). About the investigation overall: In an earlier analysis of under 750 of the donors, approximately 260 Gb of sequence data and 90 million to 130 million unique TCR beta sequences from 150 million to 200 million T cells were reported. HLA typing included class I and class II loci at four-digit resolution. Donor age, sex, ethnicity and CMV serostatus were compiled alongside the repertoire data. A later genetic analysis took genome-wide SNP genotypes for about three fifths of the 666 donors and used that subset as a discovery cohort. On average, 235,054 unique TCR beta nucleotide sequences were sequenced per donor among several hundred genotyped donors of the cohort, with 15% to 20% of those sequences being non-productive. Roughly five DR-DQ haplotypes were treated as single units for association and clustering because of strong linkage in the cohort. An earlier analysis of some 600 of the donors applied high-throughput TCR beta sequencing to assess whether each TCR beta V gene segment acted as functional or pseudogenic. Rather than using new phenotypic data, the later analysis identified candidate immune exposures from TCR beta sequences and from how often those sequences occurred across donors. The study was designed to test whether signatures of past pathogen exposure could be identified by cataloging public T cell receptors. To predict cytomegalovirus infection status, the study combined high-throughput TCR immunosequencing, statistical association of individual TCRs with disease status, and machine learning. Of the 398 genotyped donors, approximately 83% fell in the genetic ancestry cluster associated with self-reported Caucasian donors. Besides the first cohort of approximately 710 subjects, a separate validation cohort made up of over 95 different subjects was used. Roughly 300 gigabases of sequencing data and around 80 million unique TCR sequences made up an early release that covered several hundred HLA-typed donors. A later analysis re-analyzed previously published TCR beta repertoires from 660 or so donors and added high-resolution HLA genotyping to study TCR occurrence patterns. Every repertoire in the discovery cohort had been generated on one and the same sequencing platform. Using immunosequencing, the study profiled T cell repertoires from 666 subjects and related those repertoires to cytomegalovirus serostatus. Typing coverage varied by locus: roughly 629-630 donors for A, B, C, DRB1 and DQB1; roughly 500 for DQA1; more than 600 for DPA1; roughly 450 for DPB1. Study-wide findings and limitations: According to a later analysis, TCR association rates differed among HLA loci, with DRB1 alleles showing the most associated TCRs and HLA-C alleles showing the fewest. The authors suggested that the approach could potentially be extended to other disease states and immunological phenotypes. Only TCR beta chains were sequenced in this cohort, and the absence of alpha or paired-chain data limited detectable features. Cytomegalovirus status was reported to be diagnosed by the classifier with high specificity and sensitivity in both the original and validation cohorts. Correlated functional status among segregating V segments might reflect linkage disequilibrium, but an unknown experimental factor could not be ruled out. Across donors, most TCR sequences were observed very rarely, whereas some public TCRs were present in many individuals. A later genetic analysis associated a missense DCLRE1C variant with V-gene and J-gene trimming of TCR beta chains, and an independent cohort replicated the association. In a later analysis, HLA-associated TCR beta chains showed more clonal expansion and lower generation probabilities than non-associated chains that were equally common. Some IMGT-functional V segments, including TRBV6-2 and TRBV6-3, could not be distinguished by the 87-base-pair reads and were therefore excluded. Strong co-occurrence of HLA alleles, especially DR and DQ, made assigning TCR associations to individual alleles difficult. A cluster of highly shared sequence variants was judged likely to be a technical artifact of the sequencing pipeline. CMV serostatus was the only immune exposure information available for the cohort. A further reported finding was that TCR beta sequences accurately predicted the HLA-A and HLA-B alleles for most subjects in the first cohort. Three of the identified cytomegalovirus-associated TCR beta chains were confirmed in vitro to be specific for cytomegalovirus antigens. A total of 150 or so TCR beta chains were listed by the study as associated with cytomegalovirus. A later analysis reported that several top co-occurrence clusters appeared linked to parvovirus B19, influenza, CMV and Epstein-Barr virus. In an earlier analysis of 450 to 750 of the donors, most TCR beta V segments appeared in productive rearrangements about 87% or about 30% of the time, broadly matching IMGT annotations. A later analysis associated 15,000 to 20,000 TCR beta sequences with specific HLA alleles at a false discovery rate of 0.05. Some 15 rarely observed V segments, including chromosome 9 orphons, were excluded from the earlier analysis of several hundred of the donors because counts were too low. In a later analysis, most CMV-associated TCR beta chains were found to appear HLA-restricted, with HLA associations seemingly driven largely by CMV exposure. In a later genetic analysis, fewer N-insertions in productive TCRs were reported among donors in an Asian-associated ancestry cluster than the roughly 640-donor mean. Because HLA typing was unavailable for some donors at each locus, only the typed subset was used in association tests. Presence/absence analyses assumed roughly uniform sequencing depth across donors, an assumption that may not hold.

Libraries were constructed by the immunoSEQ multiplex PCR assay. A mixture of 60 forward primers for TCR Vbeta segments and 13 reverse primers for TCR Jbeta segments was used in the multiplex PCR. The CDR3 region of rearranged TCR beta genes was amplified from genomic DNA by a multiplex PCR assay. Amplified TCR beta libraries were sequenced as 87-base-pair reads on the Illumina HiSeq System. As for the original processing: A later analysis counted about 80 million unique TCR beta chains across the 666 repertoires, and approximately 11 million of these chains were shared by at least two donors. A nearest-neighbor algorithm error-corrected the raw reads and collapsed the reads into unique sequences, merging closely related sequences to remove PCR and sequencing errors. Alignment of CDR3 sequences to IMGT reference sequences was used to assign V, D and J gene segments. For a sequence to be retained, at least a six-nucleotide match to both a V gene segment and a J gene segment was required. Rearrangements were called productive when the CDR3 lacked stop codons and stayed in frame with V and J; all others were non-productive. Following IMGT convention, CDR3 was defined as the stretch from the second conserved V-encoded cysteine up to the conserved J-encoded phenylalanine. Sequences without an unambiguous match to a single V gene segment were excluded from the earlier analysis of about 630 of the donors. An earlier analysis of fewer than 750 of the donors classified V segments as functional when productive rearrangements were above 56.7% and as segregating when the standard deviation between donors was above 5%. A statistical classification framework was developed to diagnose cytomegalovirus status using the catalog of TCR beta chain sequences. In a later analysis, TCR nucleotide sequences were compared against IMGT/GENE-DB human TR gene sequences so that V and J genes could be assigned. A later analysis assigned CDR3 sequences and most-parsimonious VDJ recombination scenarios with the TCRdist pipeline. In a later analysis, each TCR beta chain was defined by its CDR3 amino acid sequence together with its V-gene family, and reads lacking a unique V-gene family were excluded. In a later analysis, 500 to 650 highly shared, low-generation-probability nucleotide sequences were removed to address suspected cross-contamination and a sequencing artifact. In a later analysis, a clonal expansion index for each public chain was calculated from normalized within-repertoire ranks of inferred template counts. A later analysis computed generation probabilities with a VDJ recombination model fitted to out-of-frame rearrangements, and checked the results against IGoR. Hypergeometric tests were used in a later analysis to score TCR-TCR, TCR-HLA and TCR-CMV co-occurrence, with a repertoire-size bias correction applied to the TCR pairs. To estimate false discovery rates, a later analysis permuted the HLA or CMV assignments 20 times. A later analysis grouped co-occurring TCRs with DBSCAN, adding TCRdist sequence similarity when clustering within HLA-allele-positive subsets. Repertoires with fewer than 30,000 or more than 120,000 public chains were left out of co-occurrence clustering, as were about five repertoires with anomalous nucleotide sharing. Entries here come from immuneACCESS through TCRdb and include only in-frame sequences with V and J called. Some clones fail to appear in such tables; in the studies checked, an unresolved V gene covers under half of the shortfall, and the cause of the remainder is unknown. D and trimming come from the DNA, and the V and J calls and clone size come from that table. This sample comprises 100,000 to 150,000 clones, 72% of them detected only once. Of the sample, 3% to 4% falls within the top ten clones.

Note on this clone: The target of this receptor is not known. Per-base quality was not reported, and no clone a single base away is much larger than it.

The CDR3 runs 14 amino acids, cysteine and phenylalanine included. Only the CDR3 portion is preserved as DNA: 42 bases, with reading frame beginning at the first base. A distance of 14 bases separates the germline ends of V and J, which lose 2 bases and 7 bases respectively. Via the germline V gene, CDR1 is SNHLY and CDR2 FYNNEI. The cohort comprised some 700 healthy bone marrow donors. All cohort members were sampled while nominally healthy, although unrecorded immune exposures were likely present. The donor tested CMV seronegative, placing the donor among the 350 or so seronegative members of the cohort. A peripheral blood sample was provided by each donor, and peripheral blood mononuclear cells were used for TCR beta sequencing. The Qiagen DNeasy Blood Extraction Kit was used to extract genomic DNA from the blood cell samples.

This sequence originates from a man aged 25-40 years in good health and CMV-seronegative. The chain is encoded by TRBV2 joined to TRBJ2-5; the D region possibly corresponds to TRBD1 (6 bases align). The sample was PBMCs. The sequenced DNA is TGTGCCAGCAGTGAATTTCAGGGGCCTACGACCCAGTACTTC. This sequence encodes CASSEFQGPTTQYF. With all but the CDR3 taken from the reference TRBV2 and TRBJ2-5 genes, the full variable domain is: EPEVTQTPSHQVTQMGQEVILRCVPISNHLYFYWYRQILGQKVEFLVSFYNNEISEKSEIFDDQFSVERPDGSNFTLKIRSTKLEDSAMYFCASSEFQGPTTQYFGPGTRLLVL.